This TCR beta chain is from a study of shared clonotypes between healthy human individuals. Notes on the study in general: The generation probabilities recorded for non-shared clonotypes fell below those of clonotypes shared by all four donors.

Germline V gene lookup returns CDR1 DFQATT and CDR2 SNEGSKA (reference sequence). This CDR3 region has 11 residues. The V segment lost 5 bases and the J segment 6 bases; nucleotides outside the gene matches: 3. Naive CD8 cells lacked CD45RO and underwent positive selection for CCR7, leaving out terminally differentiated effector memory CD45RA+ cells. The study drew its donors from healthy HIV-negative adults without recent acute infections or vaccinations. At a deep level, the assay was run. The data were produced by immunoSEQ multiplex PCR, yet TCRdb's version contains in-frame clones alone and is incomplete. The sample includes 1.5 million to 2.5 million clones, about 95% of them seen just once. Regarding this clone: Its antigen is as yet unknown.

Sequencing was performed on naive CD8+ T cells sorted from blood. This clonotype was obtained from a man between 18 and 35 years old in good health. The chain recombines TRBV20-1 with TRBJ1-1; 7 nucleotides match TRBD1. CDR3 amino acids: CSADRVPEAFF. The CDR3 bases are TGCAGTGCTGACAGGGTCCCTGAAGCTTTCTTT.